The clone carrying this TCR beta chain was counted between two and nine times. Its antigen is as yet unknown. This entry belongs to a study of regulatory T cells in long-lasting Graves disease. Study details: Persistence in Graves' disease denoted antithyroid drug use beyond 5 years alongside positive TSH receptor antibodies. Findings and limits, study-wide: Among persistent patients, a larger number of public clonotypes were shared (around 3,000) than among newly diagnosed patients (about 950). Newly diagnosed disease favored TRBV20-1 and TRBJ2-1 over persistent disease.

Germline loops: CDR1 GTSNPN, CDR2 SVGIG (reference sequence). The V and J ends lost 2 bases and 3 bases respectively, with 10 bases between them. The CDR3 contains 13 residues. The time point here: persistent/refractory GD, antithyroid drugs over 5 years with positive TRAb. PBMCs provided the RNA from which the TCR library was made. Arm-PCR with iRepertoire HTBI primers amplified the CDR3 regions for these TCR beta libraries. TCRdb fed the multiplex PCR reads into MiXCR, producing one record per CDR3 protein. The sample has approximately 440,000 distinct CDR3 sequences; about 20% are singletons. This TCR derives from a female donor with Graves disease. The sequenced sample was peripheral blood mononuclear cells (PBMCs), obtained when the disease was refractory, from a patient treated with antithyroid drugs. The rearrangement links TRBV30 to TRBJ1-1; D is possibly TRBD1 (5 bases). CDR3 DNA sequence: TGTGCCTGGAGTCGACAGACGGACACTGAAGCTTTCTTT. Residues: CAWSRQTDTEAFF.